This TCR beta chain was identified during a study of Graves' ophthalmopathy and Graves' hyperthyroidism. The overall study: The authors defined stable hyperthyroidism as no ophthalmopathy within 18 months of follow-up. Study conclusions and caveats: The model achieved around 67% sensitivity and around 78% specificity for ophthalmopathy progression. Blood was where most expanded thyroid clonotypes above 0.001 frequency also turned up.

This clonotype has just a few counts. The antigen remains unidentified. This CDR3 is built from 16 residues. Looked up from germline, CDR1 is SGHTA and CDR2 is FQGNSA. V was cut by 0 bases and J by 1 base, with 12 bases left in between. Amplification targeted the TCR beta CDR3 regions, with RNA transcripts as the source material. Second-round multiplex PCR came after a first-round RT-PCR that employed HTBI primers. TCRdb reprocessed the multiplex PCR reads with MiXCR, giving one entry per CDR3 protein. In the table there are around 1.1 million distinct CDR3 sequences, about two fifths of which are singletons.

The sequence derives from an adult man with Graves' hyperthyroidism. The specimen was peripheral blood or thyroid tissue (not recorded which). The rearrangement joins TRBV7-2 to TRBJ2-5; D ambiguous. CDR3 in amino acids: CASSLAMGLFQETQYF. Written as DNA, the CDR3 is TGTGCCAGCAGCTTAGCTATGGGTTTATTCCAAGAGACCCAGTACTTC.